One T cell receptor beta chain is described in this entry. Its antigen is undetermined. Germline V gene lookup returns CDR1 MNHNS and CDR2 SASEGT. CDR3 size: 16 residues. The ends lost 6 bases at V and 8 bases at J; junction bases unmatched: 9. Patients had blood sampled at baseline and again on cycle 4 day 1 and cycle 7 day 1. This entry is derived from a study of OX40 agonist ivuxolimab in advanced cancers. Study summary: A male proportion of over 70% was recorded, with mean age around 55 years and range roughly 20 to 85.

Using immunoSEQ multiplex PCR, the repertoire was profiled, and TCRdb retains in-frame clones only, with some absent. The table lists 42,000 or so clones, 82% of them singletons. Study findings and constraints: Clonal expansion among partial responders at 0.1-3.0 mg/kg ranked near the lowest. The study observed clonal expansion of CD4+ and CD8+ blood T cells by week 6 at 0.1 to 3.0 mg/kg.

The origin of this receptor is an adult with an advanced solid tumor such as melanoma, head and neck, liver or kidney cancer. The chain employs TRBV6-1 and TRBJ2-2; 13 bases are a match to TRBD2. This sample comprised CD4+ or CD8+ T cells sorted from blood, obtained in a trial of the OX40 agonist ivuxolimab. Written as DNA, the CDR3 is TGTGCCAGCAGCGAACTAGCGGGAGGGCCGTGGGGGGAGCTGTTTTTT. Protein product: CASSELAGGPWGELFF.